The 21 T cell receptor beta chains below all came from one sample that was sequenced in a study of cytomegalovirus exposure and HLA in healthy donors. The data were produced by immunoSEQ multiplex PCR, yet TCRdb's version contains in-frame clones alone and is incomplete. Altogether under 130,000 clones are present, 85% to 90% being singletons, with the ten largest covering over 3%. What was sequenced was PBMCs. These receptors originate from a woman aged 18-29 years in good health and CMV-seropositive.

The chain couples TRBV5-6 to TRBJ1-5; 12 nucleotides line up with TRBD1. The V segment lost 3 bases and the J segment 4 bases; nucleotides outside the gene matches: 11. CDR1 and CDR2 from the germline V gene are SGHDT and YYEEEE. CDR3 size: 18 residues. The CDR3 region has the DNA TGTGCCAGCAGCTCCGGGACAGGGGGCCAAATTTGGAATCAGCCCCAGCATTTT. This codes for CASSSGTGGQIWNQPQHF. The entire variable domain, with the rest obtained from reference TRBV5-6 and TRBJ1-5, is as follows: DAGVTQSPTHLIKTRGQQVTLRCSPKSGHDTVSWYQQALGQGPQFIFQYYEEEERQRGNFPDRFSGHQFPNYSSELNVNALLLGDSALYLCASSSGTGGQIWNQPQHFGDGTRLSIL.

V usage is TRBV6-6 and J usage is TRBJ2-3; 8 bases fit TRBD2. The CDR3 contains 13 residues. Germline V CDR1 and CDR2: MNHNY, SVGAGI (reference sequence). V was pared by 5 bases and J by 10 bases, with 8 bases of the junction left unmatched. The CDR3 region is CASSNGRGGAQYF. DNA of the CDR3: TGTGCCAGCAGTAACGGGAGGGGCGGTGCGCAGTATTTT.

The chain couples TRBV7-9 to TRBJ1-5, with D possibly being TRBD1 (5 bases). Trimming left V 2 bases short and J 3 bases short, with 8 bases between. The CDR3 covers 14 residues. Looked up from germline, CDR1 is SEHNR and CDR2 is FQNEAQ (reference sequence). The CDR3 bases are TGTGCCAGCAGCTTAACGACAGTCAATCAGCCCCAGCATTTT. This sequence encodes CASSLTTVNQPQHF.

The CDR3 coding sequence is TGTGCCAGCAGCCGACAGGGGCTTTCTGGGGCCAACGTCCTGACTTTC. This translates into CASSRQGLSGANVLTF. This chain uses TRBV7-9 with TRBJ2-6; 8 positions match TRBD1. Germline CDR1 and CDR2: SEHNR and FQNEAQ (reference sequence). The CDR3 runs 16 residues. V dropped 5 bases and J dropped 1; count of bases not matched to a gene: 4. The full variable domain, its missing parts supplied by reference TRBV7-9 and TRBJ2-6, is DTGVSQNPRHKITKRGQNVTFRCDPISEHNRLYWYRQTLGQGPEFLTYFQNEAQLEKSRLLSDRFSAERPKGSFSTLEIQRTEQGDSAMYLCASSRQGLSGANVLTFGAGSRLTVL.

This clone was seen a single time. The DNA for the CDR3 is TGTGCCAGCTCACCCGACATGGGAGCCAAAAACATTCAGTACTTC. Residues: CASSPDMGAKNIQYF. This chain links TRBV18 with TRBJ2-4; D is ambiguous. From germline, CDR1 is KGHSH and CDR2 LQKENI. The CDR3 runs to 15 residues. V dropped 3 bases and J dropped 0 bases, with 9 bases sitting between them.

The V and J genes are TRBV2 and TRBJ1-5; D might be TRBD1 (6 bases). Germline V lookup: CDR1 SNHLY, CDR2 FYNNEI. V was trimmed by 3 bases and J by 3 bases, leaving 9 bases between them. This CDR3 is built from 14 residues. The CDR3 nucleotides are TGTGCCAGCAGTGATAGGACAGTCAATCAGCCCCAGCATTTT. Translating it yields CASSDRTVNQPQHF. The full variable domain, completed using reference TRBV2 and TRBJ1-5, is EPEVTQTPSHQVTQMGQEVILRCVPISNHLYFYWYRQILGQKVEFLVSFYNNEISEKSEIFDDQFSVERPDGSNFTLKIRSTKLEDSAMYFCASSDRTVNQPQHFGDGTRLSIL.

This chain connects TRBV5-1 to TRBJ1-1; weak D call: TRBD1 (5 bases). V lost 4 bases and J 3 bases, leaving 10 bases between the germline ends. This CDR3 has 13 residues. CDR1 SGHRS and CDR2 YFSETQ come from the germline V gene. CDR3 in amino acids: CASSQDIDTEAFF. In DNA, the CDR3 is TGCGCCAGCAGCCAGGACATTGACACTGAAGCTTTCTTT.

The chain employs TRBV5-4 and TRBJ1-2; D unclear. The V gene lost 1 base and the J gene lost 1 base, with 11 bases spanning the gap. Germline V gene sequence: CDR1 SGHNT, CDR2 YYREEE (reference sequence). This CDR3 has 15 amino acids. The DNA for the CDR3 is TGTGCCAGCAGCTTGTTAACAGTTTATAACTATGGCTACACCTTC. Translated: CASSLLTVYNYGYTF.

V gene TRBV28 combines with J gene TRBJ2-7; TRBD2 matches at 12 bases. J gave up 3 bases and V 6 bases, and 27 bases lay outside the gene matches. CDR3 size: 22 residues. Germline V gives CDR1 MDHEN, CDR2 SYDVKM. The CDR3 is CASSRPSMDRASGGALYYEQYF. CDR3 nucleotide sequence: TGTGCCAGCAGCAGACCCTCAATGGACAGGGCTAGCGGGGGGGCCCTCTACTACGAGCAGTACTTC.

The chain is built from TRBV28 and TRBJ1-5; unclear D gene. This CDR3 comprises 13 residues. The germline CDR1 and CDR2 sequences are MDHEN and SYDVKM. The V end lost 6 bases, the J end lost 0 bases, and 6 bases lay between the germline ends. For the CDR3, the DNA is TGTGCCAGCAGCCCAGATAGCAATCAGCCCCAGCATTTT. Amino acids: CASSPDSNQPQHF.

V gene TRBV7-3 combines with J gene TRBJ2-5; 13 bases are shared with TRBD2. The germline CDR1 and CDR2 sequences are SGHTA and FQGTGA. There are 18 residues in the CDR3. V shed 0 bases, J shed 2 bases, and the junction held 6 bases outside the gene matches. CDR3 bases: TGTGCCAGCAGCTTAACGTCCGGACTAGCGGGGGCTCAAGAGACCCAGTACTTC. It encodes CASSLTSGLAGAQETQYF.

CDR3 loop: CSVRRGTEAYGYTF. The CDR3, as DNA: TGCAGCGTTCGAAGAGGGACAGAAGCCTATGGCTACACCTTC. The V and J genes are TRBV29-1 and TRBJ1-2, with 7 positions matching TRBD1. The CDR3 runs 14 residues. Unmatched junction bases numbered 10, after V lost 5 bases and J lost 4 bases. CDR1 and CDR2 from the germline V gene are SQVTM and ANQGSEA.

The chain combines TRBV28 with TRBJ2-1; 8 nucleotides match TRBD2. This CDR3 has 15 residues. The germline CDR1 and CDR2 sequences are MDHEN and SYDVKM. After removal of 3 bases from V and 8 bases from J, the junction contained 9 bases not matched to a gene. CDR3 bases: TGTGCCAGCAGTTTGAGAATAGCGGGATTCGATGAGCAGTTCTTC. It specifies CASSLRIAGFDEQFF.

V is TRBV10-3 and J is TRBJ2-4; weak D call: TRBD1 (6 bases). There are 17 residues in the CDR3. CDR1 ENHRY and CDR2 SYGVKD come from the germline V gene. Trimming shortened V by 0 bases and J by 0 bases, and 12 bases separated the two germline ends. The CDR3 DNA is TGTGCCATCAGTGAGTCACCTCGGGACATAGCCAAAAACATTCAGTACTTC. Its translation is CAISESPRDIAKNIQYF.

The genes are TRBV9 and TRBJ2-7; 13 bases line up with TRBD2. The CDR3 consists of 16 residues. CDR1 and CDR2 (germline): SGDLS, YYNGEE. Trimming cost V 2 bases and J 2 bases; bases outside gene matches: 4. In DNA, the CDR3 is TGTGCCAGCAGCGTGGGGACTAGCGGGACTACCTACGAGCAGTACTTC. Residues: CASSVGTSGTTYEQYF.

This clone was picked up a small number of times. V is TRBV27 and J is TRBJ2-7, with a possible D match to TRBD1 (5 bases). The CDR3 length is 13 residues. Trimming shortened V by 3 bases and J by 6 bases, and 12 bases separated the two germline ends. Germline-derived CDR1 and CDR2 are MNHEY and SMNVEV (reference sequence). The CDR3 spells CASSFRDPLEQYF. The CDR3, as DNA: TGTGCCAGCAGTTTCAGGGATCCGCTCGAGCAGTACTTC.

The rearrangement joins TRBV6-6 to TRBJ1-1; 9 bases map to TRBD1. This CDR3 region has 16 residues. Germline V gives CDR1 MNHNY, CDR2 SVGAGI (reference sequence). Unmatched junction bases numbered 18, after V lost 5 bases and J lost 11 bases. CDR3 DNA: TGTGCCAGCAGTCCCGGGACAGGGATGATCATTGGCGTGGCTTTCTTT. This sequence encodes CASSPGTGMIIGVAFF.

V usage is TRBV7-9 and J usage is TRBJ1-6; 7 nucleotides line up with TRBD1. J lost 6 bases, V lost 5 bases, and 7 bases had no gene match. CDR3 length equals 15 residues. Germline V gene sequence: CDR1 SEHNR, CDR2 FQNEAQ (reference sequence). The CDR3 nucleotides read TGTGCCAGCAGCCCCACAGGGGCGCTTAATTCACCCCTCCACTTT. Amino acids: CASSPTGALNSPLHF.

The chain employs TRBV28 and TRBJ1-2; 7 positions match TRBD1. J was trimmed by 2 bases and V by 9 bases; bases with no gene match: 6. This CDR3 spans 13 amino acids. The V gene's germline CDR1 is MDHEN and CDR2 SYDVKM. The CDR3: CASQGTENYGYTF. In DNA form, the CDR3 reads TGTGCCAGTCAGGGGACAGAAAACTATGGCTACACCTTC.

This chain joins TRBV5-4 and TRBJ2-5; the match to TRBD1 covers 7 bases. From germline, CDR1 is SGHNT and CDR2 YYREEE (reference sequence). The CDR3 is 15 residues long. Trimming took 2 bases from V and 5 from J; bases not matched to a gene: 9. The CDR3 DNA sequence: TGTGCCAGCAGCTTACAGCAAGGGGGCGCGGAGACCCAGTACTTC. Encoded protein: CASSLQQGGAETQYF.

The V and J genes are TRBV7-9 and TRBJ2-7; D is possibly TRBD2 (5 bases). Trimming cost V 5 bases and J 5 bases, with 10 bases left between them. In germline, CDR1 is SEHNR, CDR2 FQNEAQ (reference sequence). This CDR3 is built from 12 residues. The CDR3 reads CASSLGENEQYF. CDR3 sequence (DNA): TGTGCCAGCAGCCTCGGGGAAAACGAGCAGTACTTC.